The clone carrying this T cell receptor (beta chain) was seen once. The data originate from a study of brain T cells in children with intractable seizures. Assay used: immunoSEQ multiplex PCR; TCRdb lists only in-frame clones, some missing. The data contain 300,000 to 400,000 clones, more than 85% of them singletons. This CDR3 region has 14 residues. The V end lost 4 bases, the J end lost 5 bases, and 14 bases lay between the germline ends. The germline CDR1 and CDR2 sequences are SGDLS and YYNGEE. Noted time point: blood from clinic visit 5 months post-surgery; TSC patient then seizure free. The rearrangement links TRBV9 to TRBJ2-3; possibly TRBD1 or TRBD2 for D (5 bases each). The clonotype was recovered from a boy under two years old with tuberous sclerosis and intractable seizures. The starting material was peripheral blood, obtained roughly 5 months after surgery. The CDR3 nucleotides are TGTGCCAGCAGCACCAACCGGGGCCAAGATACGCAGTATTTT. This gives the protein CASSTNRGQDTQYF.